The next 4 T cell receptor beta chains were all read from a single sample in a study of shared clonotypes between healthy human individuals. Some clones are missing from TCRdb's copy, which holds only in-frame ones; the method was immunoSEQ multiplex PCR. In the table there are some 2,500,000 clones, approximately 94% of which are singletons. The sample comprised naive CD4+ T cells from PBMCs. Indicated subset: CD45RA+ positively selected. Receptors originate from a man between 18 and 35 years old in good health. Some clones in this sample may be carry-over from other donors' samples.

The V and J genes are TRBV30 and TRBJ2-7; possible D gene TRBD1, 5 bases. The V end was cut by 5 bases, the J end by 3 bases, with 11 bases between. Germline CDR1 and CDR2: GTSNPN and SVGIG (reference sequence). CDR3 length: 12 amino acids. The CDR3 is CAWVTDNYEQYF. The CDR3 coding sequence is TGTGCCTGGGTGACAGATAACTACGAGCAGTACTTC.

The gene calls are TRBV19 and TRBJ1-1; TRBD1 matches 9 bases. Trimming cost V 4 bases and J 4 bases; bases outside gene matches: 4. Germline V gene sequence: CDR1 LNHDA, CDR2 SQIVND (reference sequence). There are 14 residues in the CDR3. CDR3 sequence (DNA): TGTGCCAGTAGTACGGGACAGGGTATCACTGAAGCTTTCTTT. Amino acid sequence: CASSTGQGITEAFF.

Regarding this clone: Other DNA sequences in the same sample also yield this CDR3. CDR3 residues: CASSLDRNEKLFF. Here the CDR3 DNA reads TGTGCCAGCAGTTTAGACAGGAATGAAAAACTGTTTTTT. The rearrangement joins TRBV28 to TRBJ1-4, with D perhaps TRBD1 (6 bases). The CDR3 is made up of 13 amino acids. Germline CDR1 and CDR2: MDHEN and SYDVKM. V was cut by 2 bases and J by 5 bases, with 6 bases left in between.

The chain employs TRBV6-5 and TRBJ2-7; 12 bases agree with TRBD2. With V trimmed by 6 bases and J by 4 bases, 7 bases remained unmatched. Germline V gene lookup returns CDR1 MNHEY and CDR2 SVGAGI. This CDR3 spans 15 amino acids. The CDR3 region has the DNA TGTGCCAGCAGAATCGGACTAGCGGGAAGTTACGAGCAGTACTTC. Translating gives CASRIGLAGSYEQYF.